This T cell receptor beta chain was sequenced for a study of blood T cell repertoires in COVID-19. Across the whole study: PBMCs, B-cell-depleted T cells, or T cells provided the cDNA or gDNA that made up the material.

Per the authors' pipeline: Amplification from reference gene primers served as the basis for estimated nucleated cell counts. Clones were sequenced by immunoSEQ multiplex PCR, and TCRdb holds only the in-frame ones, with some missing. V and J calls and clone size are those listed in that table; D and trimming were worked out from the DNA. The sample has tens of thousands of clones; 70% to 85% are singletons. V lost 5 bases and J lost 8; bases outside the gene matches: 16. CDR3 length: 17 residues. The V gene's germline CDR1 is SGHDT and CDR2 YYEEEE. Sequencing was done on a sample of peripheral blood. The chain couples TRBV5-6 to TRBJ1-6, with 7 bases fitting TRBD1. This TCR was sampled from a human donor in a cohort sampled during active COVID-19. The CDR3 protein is CASSQKLGTAMYSPLHF. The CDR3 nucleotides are TGTGCCAGCAGTCAGAAATTAGGGACAGCGATGTATTCACCCCTCCACTTT.